These 27 T cell receptor beta chains share one sample of origin, sequenced in a study of metastatic and nonmetastatic thyroid tumors. No patient received treatment before thyroid surgery. TCRdb used MiXCR to call clones anew from the PCR reads. The sample includes 42,000 or so clones, approximately 17% of them seen just once. The sequencing input was tumor tissue. The receptors shown here come from a female donor with papillary thyroid cancer or a benign thyroid nodule (not recorded which). Some clones in this sample may be carry-over from other donors' samples.

The chain uses TRBV6-5 and TRBJ2-3; 9 bases align to TRBD2. The CDR3 loop spans 17 amino acids. Looked up from germline, CDR1 is MNHEY and CDR2 is SVGAGI. With 1 base clipped from V and 1 base from J, the junction kept 6 bases outside the gene matches. In DNA, the CDR3 is TGTGCCAGCAGTTACTGGGCGGGGGGGCTTGGCACAGATACGCAGTATTTT. Translating it yields CASSYWAGGLGTDTQYF.

This clone was seen a few times. The J gene is TRBJ2-7, the V gene TRBV27; D tentatively fits TRBD1 or TRBD2 (5 bases each). Germline V lookup: CDR1 MNHEY, CDR2 SMNVEV (reference sequence). V shed 6 bases and J shed 2 bases, with 17 bases lying between them. The CDR3 totals 15 residues. The chain's CDR3 is CASRTIRDPTYEQYF. In DNA, the CDR3 is TGTGCCAGCAGGACGATCCGGGACCCCACCTACGAGCAGTACTTC.

This chain links TRBV7-2 with TRBJ1-3, with unresolved D. Germline CDR1 and CDR2: SGHTA and FQGNSA. CDR3 size: 15 residues. The V and J ends lost 0 bases and 2 bases respectively, with 8 bases between them. CDR3 region: CASSLAGSTGNTIYF. The CDR3, as DNA: TGTGCCAGCAGCTTAGCGGGGAGCACTGGAAACACCATATATTTT. Complete variable domain (other parts from reference TRBV7-2 and TRBJ1-3): GAGVSQSPSNKVTEKGKDVELRCDPISGHTALYWYRQSLGQGLEFLIYFQGNSAPDKSGLPSDRFSAERTGGSVSTLTIQRTQQEDSAVYLCASSLAGSTGNTIYFGEGSWLTVV.

The chain uses TRBV5-1 and TRBJ1-1; D not certain. This CDR3 is 14 amino acids long. The V and J ends lost 4 bases and 4 bases respectively, with 14 bases between them. Looked up from germline, CDR1 is SGHRS and CDR2 is YFSETQ. As DNA, the CDR3 is TGCGCCAGCAGCCCATGGCCCTCGTCCACTGAAGCTTTCTTT. This sequence encodes CASSPWPSSTEAFF.

In its sample, this clone was seen many times. This chain joins TRBV14 and TRBJ1-2; D is ambiguous. CDR1 and CDR2 (germline): SGHDN, FVKESK. This CDR3 has 19 amino acids. The germline V and J ends were trimmed by 0 bases and 2 bases, with 22 bases remaining between them. CDR3 DNA sequence: TGTGCCAGCAGCCAAGATGCGGGGTCCGGAGATTGGATCAACTATGGCTACACCTTC. As protein: CASSQDAGSGDWINYGYTF.

The rearrangement joins TRBV28 to TRBJ2-7, with 15 positions matching TRBD2. The CDR3 consists of 17 residues. Germline V gene lookup returns CDR1 MDHEN and CDR2 SYDVKM. Here the CDR3 reads CANSGQGLAGGRGRQYF. DNA of the CDR3: TGTGCAAACAGCGGACAAGGACTAGCGGGAGGGCGGGGTCGGCAGTACTTC.

The sample holds many counts of this clone. This may be a read error, as it is one base from a much larger clone. Other DNA variants within this sample encode the same CDR3. The rearrangement uses TRBV6-1 and TRBJ1-1; D is undetermined. From germline, CDR1 is MNHNS and CDR2 SASEGT. This CDR3 is 13 amino acids long. The DNA of the CDR3 is TGTGCCAGCAGGAGAAGGGTTGACACTGAAGCTTCCTTT. It yields the protein CASRRRVDTEASF.

The chain joins TRBV6-4 to TRBJ2-7; D is possibly TRBD2 (5 bases). Trimming took off 3 bases at V and 3 bases at J, with 15 bases between the two ends. CDR1 and CDR2 (germline): MRHNA, SNTAGT. CDR3 size: 15 residues. The CDR3 loop is CASSERVSWGYEQYF. The CDR3 region has the DNA TGTGCCAGCAGTGAGAGGGTGTCGTGGGGCTACGAGCAGTACTTC.

A word on this clone: A much more abundant neighbour one base away suggests this may be a read error. This chain connects TRBV15 to TRBJ2-1, with D hard to call. Between the trimmed V and J ends, which lost 3 bases and 10 bases, there was a span of 13 bases. Germline CDR1 is LNHNV and CDR2 is YYDKDF (reference sequence). CDR3 length equals 13 residues. CDR3 DNA sequence: TGTGCCACCAGCAGGGGCAATGGTTACGAGCAGTTCTTC. Translated: CATSRGNGYEQFF. The full variable domain, rest sourced from reference TRBV15 and TRBJ2-1, is DAMVIQNPRYQVTQFGKPVTLSCSQTLNHNVMYWYQQKSSQAPKLLFHYYDKDFNNEADTPDNFQSRRPNTSFCFLDIRSPGLGDTAMYLCATSRGNGYEQFFGPGTRLTVL.

In this sample, this clone turned up many times. The chain recombines TRBV20-1 with TRBJ2-3; 9 nucleotides agree with TRBD1. V dropped 6 bases and J dropped 4; count of bases not matched to a gene: 11. This CDR3 is built from 15 residues. CDR1 and CDR2 (germline): DFQATT, SNEGSKA (reference sequence). The CDR3 is CSAPPDRGFSDTQYF. CDR3 coding DNA: TGCAGTGCCCCGCCGGACAGGGGATTTTCAGATACGCAGTATTTT.

V and J are TRBV29-1 and TRBJ2-1; possibly TRBD2 for D (6 bases). The germline gives CDR1 SQVTM, CDR2 ANQGSEA. There are 14 residues in the CDR3. Trimming left V 3 bases short and J 1 base short, with 10 bases between. The chain's CDR3 is CSVELATSYNEQFF. CDR3 sequence (DNA): TGCAGCGTTGAGCTAGCGACATCCTACAATGAGCAGTTCTTC.

Comment on this clone: A clone one base away is much larger, so this may be a read error. The genes are TRBV3-1 and TRBJ2-7, with TRBD1 as a possible D gene (6 bases). The CDR3 sequence is 12 residues long. Germline V gene sequence: CDR1 LGHDT, CDR2 YNNKEL (reference sequence). This chain's CDR3 is CASRQVQGEQYF. DNA of the CDR3: TGTGCCAGCCGCCAAGTACAGGGTGAGCAGTACTTC.

This clone was seen a few times. The chain's CDR3 is CASSFVGGSGANVLTF. The CDR3 DNA sequence: TGTGCCAGCAGTTTTGTAGGCGGATCCGGGGCCAACGTCCTGACTTTC. The chain joins TRBV6-5 to TRBJ2-6; D call uncertain. In germline, CDR1 is MNHEY, CDR2 SVGAGI. With 4 bases removed from V and 4 bases from J, the gap between germline ends came to 14 bases. This CDR3 is built from 16 residues.

At least ten counts were recorded for this clone. This may arise from a read error, as a much more abundant clone is one base away. The DNA for the CDR3 is TGCGCCAGCAGGGGGTGGACAGGGCGGGGTGAGCAGTTCTTC. Protein sequence: CASRGWTGRGEQFF. The V gene is TRBV10-2, the J gene TRBJ2-1; TRBD1 matches 8 bases. V dropped 6 bases and J dropped 9; count of bases not matched to a gene: 10. Germline lookup yields CDR1 WSHSY and CDR2 SAAADI. The CDR3 spans 14 residues.

This clone was counted between two and nine times. This chain joins TRBV6-1 and TRBJ1-6; D ambiguous. The V end lost 6 bases, the J end lost 6 bases, and 12 bases lay between the germline ends. Germline CDR1 reads MNHNS; CDR2 reads SASEGT. This CDR3 comprises 14 residues. The CDR3 spells CASSVDPANSPLHF. In DNA, the CDR3 is TGTGCCAGCAGCGTCGATCCGGCTAATTCACCCCTCCACTTT.

The rearrangement links TRBV6-4 to TRBJ2-3, with 14 positions matching TRBD2. With V trimmed by 3 bases and J by 4 bases, 0 bases remained unmatched. In germline, CDR1 is MRHNA, CDR2 SNTAGT. The CDR3 is made up of 15 amino acids. The CDR3 DNA is TGTGCCAGCAGTGAGACTAGCGGGGGGGCAGATACGCAGTATTTT. It encodes CASSETSGGADTQYF.

This clone appeared many times. This chain links TRBV7-9 with TRBJ1-5, with a tentative D call TRBD1 (5 bases). Germline values: CDR1 SEHNR, CDR2 FQNEAQ (reference sequence). Trimming cost V 0 bases and J 3 bases, with 9 bases left between them. The CDR3 is made up of 15 amino acids. CDR3 in DNA: TGTGCCAGCAGCTTAGCGATGGGGGACAATCAGCCCCAGCATTTT. Amino acids: CASSLAMGDNQPQHF.

V is TRBV29-1 and J is TRBJ2-7; D unresolved. V dropped 4 bases and J dropped 3 bases, with 16 bases sitting between them. CDR1 and CDR2 from the germline V gene are SQVTM and ANQGSEA. The CDR3 loop spans 14 amino acids. Here the CDR3 DNA reads TGCAGCGTTGCCTCAGGACGGCGGCTCTACGAGCAGTACTTC. This sequence encodes CSVASGRRLYEQYF.

This chain uses TRBV5-1 with TRBJ2-2; D ambiguous. The CDR3 length is 16 residues. Trimming shortened V by 2 bases and J by 0 bases, and 11 bases separated the two germline ends. CDR1 is SGHRS, CDR2 YFSETQ, per germline. Here the CDR3 reads CASSLDEHANTGELFF. The CDR3 DNA reads TGCGCCAGCAGCTTAGACGAACACGCGAACACCGGGGAGCTGTTTTTT.

This clone was counted many times. The chain is built from TRBV6-1 and TRBJ1-1; 7 bases are a match to TRBD1. Germline V lookup: CDR1 MNHNS, CDR2 SASEGT. This CDR3 is 13 amino acids long. J gave up 1 base and V 7 bases, and 3 bases lay outside the gene matches. This CDR3 is CASTQGENTEAFF. The CDR3 coding sequence is TGTGCCAGCACCCAGGGGGAGAACACTGAAGCTTTCTTT.

V is TRBV7-8 and J is TRBJ2-1; TRBD2 matches at 12 bases. The CDR3 is 16 residues long. Looked up from germline, CDR1 is SGHVS and CDR2 is FQNEAQ. V shed 5 bases and J 9 bases; nucleotides not matched to a gene: 11. The chain's CDR3 is CASSSLLGLAGSEQFF. The CDR3 DNA reads as TGTGCCAGCAGCAGCCTCTTGGGACTAGCGGGCAGTGAGCAGTTCTTC.

This clone was seen a handful of times. A much larger clone differs by one base, so this may be a read error. The same CDR3 is also encoded by other DNA sequences in this sample. The gene calls are TRBV20-1 and TRBJ2-1, with D possibly being TRBD1 (6 bases). From germline, CDR1 is DFQATT and CDR2 SNEGSKA (reference sequence). The CDR3 covers 17 residues. V was trimmed by 0 bases and J by 5 bases, leaving 20 bases between them. The CDR3 loop is CSARDRIRGWTHNEQFF. CDR3 DNA: TGCAGTGCTAGAGATCGAATTAGGGGGTGGACACACAATGAGCAGTTCTTC.

The table lists this clone with many counts. The J gene is TRBJ1-4, the V gene TRBV6-1, with D maybe TRBD1 (5 bases). CDR1 is MNHNS and CDR2 is SASEGT in the germline V gene. CDR3 length: 14 amino acids. V dropped 6 bases and J dropped 5 bases, with 13 bases sitting between them. CDR3 DNA: TGTGCCAGCAGCCCGACAGCACGAAATGAAAAACTGTTTTTT. It is translated as CASSPTARNEKLFF.

The rearrangement joins TRBV20-1 to TRBJ1-5; a weak D match, TRBD1 (6 bases). Trimming left V 5 bases short and J 0 bases short, with 11 bases between. The V gene's germline CDR1 is DFQATT and CDR2 SNEGSKA (reference sequence). The CDR3 has 14 amino acids. CDR3 coding DNA: TGCAGTGCTGCATCAGGGGATAGCAATCAGCCCCAGCATTTT. Encoded protein: CSAASGDSNQPQHF.

The J gene is TRBJ1-1, the V gene TRBV7-8; a weak D match, TRBD1 (5 bases). Trimming left V 1 base short and J 3 bases short, with 12 bases between. The CDR3 is made up of 15 amino acids. CDR1 is SGHVS and CDR2 is FQNEAQ in the germline V gene. The CDR3: CASSLVVGGYTEAFF. Written as DNA, the CDR3 is TGTGCCAGCAGCTTAGTGGTGGGGGGGTACACTGAAGCTTTCTTT.

This clone has just a few counts. The chain carries TRBV5-4 and TRBJ1-2; D is ambiguous. This CDR3 is built from 13 residues. Germline loops: CDR1 SGHNT, CDR2 YYREEE (reference sequence). V lost 0 bases and J 4 bases, leaving 7 bases between the germline ends. CDR3 nucleotide sequence: TGTGCCAGCAGCTTGGACGGATTCTATGGCTACACCTTC. As protein: CASSLDGFYGYTF.

About this clone itself: Being one base from a much bigger clone, this may be a read error. J is TRBJ2-1 and V is TRBV11-2, with D possibly being TRBD1 or TRBD2 (5 bases each). The germline gives CDR1 SGHAT, CDR2 FQNNGV. This CDR3 spans 16 amino acids. V dropped 3 bases and J dropped 9 bases, with 21 bases sitting between them. CDR3 nucleotide sequence: TGTGCCAGCAGCTTCGTGCCGGGGCAAAGGCTATCTGAGCAGTTCTTC. This translates into CASSFVPGQRLSEQFF.